This is a list of T cell receptor beta chains from one sample in a study of blood T cells in healthy people across ages. Each CDR3 protein gets one entry after TCRdb re-called the 5' RACE reads with MiXCR. The sample has about 1.8 million distinct CDR3 sequences, about 50% seen once. Sequencing was done on a sample of blood. All receptors come from a woman aged 40 to 55 in good health. CDR3s include the opening cysteine and the closing phenylalanine or tryptophan. Each record gives: CDR3 protein, CDR3 DNA, D gene, V gene, CDR3 length, J gene, clone size. The D gene is left open where the match is weak. Only part of the rows carry a size: once, few, many, or a class if the clone is expanded.

CDR3: CASSLGSRGANYGYTF
DNA: TGTGCCAGCAGCTTAGGTTCACGGGGCGCCAACTATGGCTACACCTTC
D: NA
V: TRBV7-2
length: 16
J: TRBJ1-2
size: NA

CDR3: CSGKGAGEKLFF
DNA: TGCAGTGGGAAGGGGGCGGGCGAAAAACTGTTTTTT
D: TRBD1
V: TRBV20-1
length: 12
J: TRBJ1-4
size: NA

CDR3: CSARGRDRPISDYEQYF
DNA: TGCAGTGCTAGGGGTCGGGACAGGCCAATAAGTGACTACGAGCAGTACTTC
D: TRBD1
V: TRBV20-1
length: 17
J: TRBJ2-7
size: NA

CDR3: CASSWGTLNEQFF
DNA: TGTGCCAGTAGCTGGGGAACATTAAATGAGCAGTTCTTC
D: NA
V: TRBV5-5
length: 13
J: TRBJ2-1
size: few

CDR3: CAINGQLNTEAFF
DNA: TGTGCCATCAATGGACAGTTGAACACTGAAGCTTTCTTT
D: NA
V: TRBV10-3
length: 13
J: TRBJ1-1
size: once

CDR3: CASSSSMDTQYF
DNA: TGTGCCAGCAGTTCATCTATGGATACGCAGTATTTT
D: NA
V: TRBV6-5
length: 12
J: TRBJ2-3
size: once

CDR3: CSVAGVVQETQYF
DNA: TGCAGCGTTGCAGGGGTCGTACAAGAGACCCAGTACTTC
D: NA
V: TRBV29-1
length: 13
J: TRBJ2-5
size: NA

CDR3: CANSPPTGKNSPLHF
DNA: TGTGCCAACTCACCTCCGACAGGGAAAAATTCACCCCTCCACTTT
D: TRBD1
V: TRBV18
length: 15
J: TRBJ1-6
size: NA

CDR3: CASSRDGLFNEQFF
DNA: TGCGCCAGCAGTCGCGATGGACTGTTCAATGAGCAGTTCTTC
D: NA
V: TRBV5-1
length: 14
J: TRBJ2-1
size: NA

CDR3: CASSQPTLTGNIQYF
DNA: TGCGCCAGCAGCCAACCCACACTCACCGGAAACATTCAGTACTTC
D: NA
V: TRBV4-1
length: 15
J: TRBJ2-4
size: NA

CDR3: CASSLKEGANTEAFF
DNA: TGCGCCAGCAGCTTAAAGGAGGGGGCGAACACTGAAGCTTTCTTT
D: TRBD1
V: TRBV4-1
length: 15
J: TRBJ1-1
size: NA

CDR3: CASSQRGTGYLNTEAFF
DNA: TGTGCCAGCAGCCAGAGGGGGACGGGCTATTTGAACACTGAAGCTTTCTTT
D: NA
V: TRBV7-2
length: 17
J: TRBJ1-1
size: NA

CDR3: CASSLGGTSGGGTYEQYF
DNA: TGTGCCAGCAGCTTAGGCGGGACTAGCGGGGGAGGCACCTACGAGCAGTACTTC
D: TRBD2
V: TRBV11-2
length: 18
J: TRBJ2-7
size: once

CDR3: CASSPHNSGTDTQYF
DNA: TGCGCCAGCAGCCCCCACAATTCGGGAACAGATACGCAGTATTTT
D: NA
V: TRBV5-1
length: 15
J: TRBJ2-3
size: NA

CDR3: CASRAGQATTDTQYF
DNA: TGTGCCAGCAGGGCGGGACAGGCAACGACAGATACGCAGTATTTT
D: TRBD1
V: TRBV6-2/TRBV6-3
length: 15
J: TRBJ2-3
size: few

CDR3: CASSFLGQVTDTQYF
DNA: TGTGCCAGCAGTTTTCTGGGACAGGTTACAGATACGCAGTATTTT
D: TRBD1
V: TRBV27
length: 15
J: TRBJ2-3
size: few

CDR3: CASSLVAGASSYNEQFF
DNA: TGCGCCAGCAGCCTTGTAGCGGGGGCTAGCTCCTACAATGAGCAGTTCTTC
D: TRBD2
V: TRBV4-3
length: 17
J: TRBJ2-1
size: NA

CDR3: CASSFWEYEQYF
DNA: TGTGCCAGCAGCTTTTGGGAATACGAGCAGTACTTC
D: NA
V: TRBV5-5
length: 12
J: TRBJ2-7
size: few

CDR3: CASSRSRDRLGDTQYF
DNA: TGTGCCAGCAGTAGGTCCCGGGACAGGTTAGGAGATACGCAGTATTTT
D: TRBD1
V: TRBV6-1
length: 16
J: TRBJ2-3
size: few

CDR3: CASRPQSSYNEQFF
DNA: TGTGCCAGCAGGCCGCAGAGCTCCTACAATGAGCAGTTCTTC
D: NA
V: TRBV13
length: 14
J: TRBJ2-1
size: NA

CDR3: CASRGDRSYTF
DNA: TGTGCCAGCAGGGGGGACAGAAGCTACACCTTC
D: TRBD1
V: TRBV6-5
length: 11
J: TRBJ1-2
size: NA

CDR3: CASRPRQGQGSGNTIYF
DNA: TGTGCCAGCCGCCCCCGCCAGGGACAGGGCTCTGGAAACACCATATATTTT
D: TRBD1
V: TRBV7-6
length: 17
J: TRBJ1-3
size: once

CDR3: CASSETSVVFRNEQYF
DNA: TGTGCCAGCAGTGAGACCTCAGTAGTCTTTCGAAATGAGCAGTACTTC
D: NA
V: TRBV2
length: 16
J: TRBJ2-7
size: NA

CDR3: CASGSDRGNEQFF
DNA: TGTGCTAGTGGTTCGGACAGGGGCAATGAGCAGTTCTTC
D: TRBD1
V: TRBV12-5
length: 13
J: TRBJ2-1
size: NA

CDR3: CASRREGLDEQFF
DNA: TGTGCCAGCAGAAGGGAAGGGCTTGATGAGCAGTTCTTC
D: NA
V: TRBV6-1
length: 13
J: TRBJ2-1
size: few

CDR3: CASSPTTGDNSPLHF
DNA: TGTGCCAGCAGTCCCACGACAGGGGATAATTCACCCCTCCACTTT
D: TRBD1
V: TRBV6-1
length: 15
J: TRBJ1-6
size: NA

CDR3: CASGAFKGRPVQETQYF
DNA: TGTGCCAGCGGAGCCTTTAAGGGCAGACCCGTTCAAGAGACCCAGTACTTC
D: NA
V: TRBV7-9
length: 17
J: TRBJ2-5
size: NA

CDR3: CSARLGASGSDTQYF
DNA: TGCAGTGCTAGACTAGGGGCTAGCGGGTCAGACACGCAGTATTTT
D: TRBD2
V: TRBV20-1
length: 15
J: TRBJ2-3
size: once

CDR3: CASSYSRAWITDETQYF
DNA: TGTGCCAGCAGTTACTCTCGAGCATGGATCACTGACGAGACCCAGTACTTC
D: NA
V: TRBV6-2/TRBV6-3
length: 17
J: TRBJ2-5
size: NA

CDR3: CASSSRDPGAHNEQFF
DNA: TGTGCCAGCAGTTCACGGGACCCCGGAGCCCACAATGAGCAGTTCTTC
D: NA
V: TRBV12-3/TRBV12-4
length: 16
J: TRBJ2-1
size: NA

CDR3: CASSLAPTGYGYTF
DNA: TGTGCCAGCAGCTTAGCCCCGACAGGCTATGGCTACACCTTC
D: NA
V: TRBV7-6
length: 14
J: TRBJ1-2
size: few

CDR3: CASRPGGMSTDTQYF
DNA: TGTGCCAGCCGACCAGGCGGGATGAGCACAGATACGCAGTATTTT
D: NA
V: TRBV12-3/TRBV12-4
length: 15
J: TRBJ2-3
size: NA

CDR3: CSARDRRVYEQYF
DNA: TGCAGTGCTAGAGATAGGAGGGTTTACGAGCAGTACTTC
D: NA
V: TRBV20-1
length: 13
J: TRBJ2-7
size: few

CDR3: CASSQKGTESYNEQFF
DNA: TGCGCCAGCAGCCAGAAGGGGACAGAAAGCTACAATGAGCAGTTCTTC
D: TRBD1
V: TRBV4-1
length: 16
J: TRBJ2-1
size: few

CDR3: CASRVEVPKNIQYF
DNA: TGTGCCAGCAGGGTGGAGGTCCCCAAAAACATTCAGTACTTC
D: NA
V: TRBV7-3
length: 14
J: TRBJ2-4
size: NA

CDR3: CASSSGQGPEEGYTF
DNA: TGCGCCAGCAGCTCCGGACAGGGGCCGGAGGAGGGCTACACCTTC
D: TRBD1
V: TRBV5-1
length: 15
J: TRBJ1-2
size: NA

CDR3: CASSPPRRTGSYEQYF
DNA: TGTGCCAGCAGCCCCCCGCGGAGGACAGGTTCCTACGAGCAGTACTTC
D: TRBD1
V: TRBV11-2
length: 16
J: TRBJ2-7
size: few

CDR3: CASSPSRSSYNEQFF
DNA: TGTGCCAGCAGCCCGTCACGGAGCTCCTACAATGAGCAGTTCTTC
D: NA
V: TRBV7-2
length: 15
J: TRBJ2-1
size: few

CDR3: CASKIKETQYF
DNA: TGTGCCAGCAAGATCAAGGAGACCCAGTACTTC
D: NA
V: TRBV6-2/TRBV6-3
length: 11
J: TRBJ2-5
size: few

CDR3: CASSVTTRTGTYEQYF
DNA: TGTGCCAGCAGCGTAACCACTCGGACAGGAACCTACGAGCAGTACTTC
D: TRBD1
V: TRBV9
length: 16
J: TRBJ2-7
size: few

CDR3: CASSPEDSNQPQHF
DNA: TGTGCCAGCAGCCCAGAAGATAGCAATCAGCCCCAGCATTTT
D: NA
V: TRBV3-1
length: 14
J: TRBJ1-5
size: few

CDR3: CASSQVPGGKETQYF
DNA: TGCGCCAGCAGCCAAGTGCCGGGGGGCAAAGAGACCCAGTACTTC
D: NA
V: TRBV4-1
length: 15
J: TRBJ2-5
size: few

CDR3: CASSQEAGTSQPQHF
DNA: TGTGCCAGCAGCCAAGAGGCGGGTACCAGTCAGCCCCAGCATTTT
D: NA
V: TRBV3-1
length: 15
J: TRBJ1-5
size: NA

CDR3: CASSQVIGGQDYGYTF
DNA: TGTGCCAGCAGCCAAGTGATCGGCGGACAGGACTATGGCTACACCTTC
D: TRBD1
V: TRBV3-1
length: 16
J: TRBJ1-2
size: NA

CDR3: CASSSPGAGGKSTDTQYF
DNA: TGTGCCAGCAGTTCCCCGGGGGCGGGGGGGAAGAGCACAGATACGCAGTATTTT
D: TRBD2
V: TRBV28
length: 18
J: TRBJ2-3
size: NA

CDR3: CASSLGQFDSPLHF
DNA: TGTGCCAGCAGCTTAGGACAGTTTGATTCACCCCTCCACTTT
D: NA
V: TRBV7-6
length: 14
J: TRBJ1-6
size: NA

CDR3: CASSDWAGSSTDTRYF
DNA: TGTGCCAGCAGTGATTGGGCAGGCTCTAGCACAGATACGCGGTATTTT
D: NA
V: TRBV25-1
length: 16
J: TRBJ2-3
size: NA

CDR3: CASSPKGSRAYGYTF
DNA: TGTGCCAGCAGTCCAAAAGGTTCCAGGGCCTATGGCTACACCTTC
D: NA
V: TRBV28
length: 15
J: TRBJ1-2
size: NA

CDR3: CASTARLSSGANVLTF
DNA: TGTGCCAGCACGGCACGTCTTAGCTCTGGGGCCAACGTCCTGACTTTC
D: NA
V: TRBV12-3/TRBV12-4
length: 16
J: TRBJ2-6
size: NA

CDR3: CASSSGGGTYNEQYF
DNA: TGTGCCAGCAGCTCGGGCGGGGGAACCTACAATGAGCAGTACTTC
D: TRBD2
V: TRBV7-2
length: 15
J: TRBJ2-7
size: NA

CDR3: CASSRPLGTSGVSSYNEQFF
DNA: TGTGCCAGCAGCCGACCACTCGGGACTAGCGGGGTGAGCTCCTACAATGAGCAGTTCTTC
D: TRBD2
V: TRBV7-2
length: 20
J: TRBJ2-1
size: NA